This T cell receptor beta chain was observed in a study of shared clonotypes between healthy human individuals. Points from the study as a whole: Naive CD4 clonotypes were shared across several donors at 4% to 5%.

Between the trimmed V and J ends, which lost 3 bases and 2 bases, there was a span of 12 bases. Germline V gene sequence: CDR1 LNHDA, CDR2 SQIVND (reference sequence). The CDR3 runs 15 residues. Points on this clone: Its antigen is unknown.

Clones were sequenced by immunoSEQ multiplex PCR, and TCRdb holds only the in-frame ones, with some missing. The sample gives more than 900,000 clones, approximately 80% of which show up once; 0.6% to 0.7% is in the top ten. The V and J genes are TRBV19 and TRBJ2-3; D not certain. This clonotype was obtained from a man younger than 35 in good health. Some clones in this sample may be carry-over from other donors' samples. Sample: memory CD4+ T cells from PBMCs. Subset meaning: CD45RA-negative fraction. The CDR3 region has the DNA TGTGCCAGTAGTATTCGTCAGAAACCCACAGATACGCAGTATTTT. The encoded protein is CASSIRQKPTDTQYF.